The clone carrying this T cell receptor (beta chain) was observed a handful of times. This sample is drawn from a study of identical twins. One entry per CDR3 protein, called by TCRdb with MiXCR from the 5' RACE reads. The table has 300,000 to 400,000 distinct CDR3 sequences, 8.5% to 10% seen once. CDR3 length: 15 residues. V dropped 0 bases and J dropped 1; count of bases not matched to a gene: 3. The V gene's germline CDR1 is LGHNT and CDR2 FRNRAP. Sequenced: naive T cells sorted from blood. The rearrangement links TRBV12-5 to TRBJ2-7; TRBD1 matches 7 bases. This clonotype was sampled from a woman aged 45-60 years in good health. DNA for the CDR3: TGTGCTAGTGGTTTGGTACAGGGGAGTTCCTACGAGCAGTACTTC. This encodes CASGLVQGSSYEQYF.